This section outlines one TCR beta chain sequence together with its context. Its target is not known. This record comes from a study of OX40 agonist ivuxolimab in advanced cancers. Study-wide points: Antigen targets of the expanded peripheral T cells went undetermined. In CD8+ T cells, expanded clones were on average more numerous than in CD4+.

Sequenced by immunoSEQ multiplex PCR; TCRdb stores in-frame clones only, minus some. In the table there are about 28,000 clones, 80% to 85% of which are singletons. V was clipped by 2 bases and J by 4 bases, with 9 bases between them. Germline V lookup: CDR1 SEHNR, CDR2 FQNEAQ (reference sequence). The CDR3 has 13 amino acids. This clonotype originated in an adult with an advanced solid tumor such as melanoma, head and neck, liver or kidney cancer. The chain has TRBV7-9 and TRBJ2-7; D is unclear. The sequences come from CD4+ or CD8+ T cells sorted from blood, collected in a trial of the OX40 agonist ivuxolimab. CDR3 region: CASSLTSRYEQYF. In DNA form, the CDR3 reads TGTGCCAGCAGCTTAACGTCGCGGTACGAGCAGTACTTC.